Each of the 26 T cell receptor beta chains below was sequenced from the same sample in a study of blood T cell repertoires in COVID-19. Clones were read by immunoSEQ multiplex PCR, and TCRdb kept only the in-frame ones, dropping some. The sample holds under 200,000 clones, about 86% seen once. Sequencing was carried out using peripheral blood. These receptor sequences come from a man between 18 and 29 years old with acute or convalescent COVID-19.

The chain has TRBV5-6 and TRBJ2-5; 14 positions agree with TRBD2. Unmatched junction bases numbered 7, after V lost 4 bases and J lost 2 bases. Per germline, CDR1 SGHDT and CDR2 YYEEEE. This CDR3 spans 17 amino acids. CDR3 nucleotides: TGTGCCAGCAGCCAGGGACTAGCGGGGGCGCTACAAGAGACCCAGTACTTC. This gives the protein CASSQGLAGALQETQYF. The entire variable domain, with the rest obtained from reference TRBV5-6 and TRBJ2-5, is as follows: DAGVTQSPTHLIKTRGQQVTLRCSPKSGHDTVSWYQQALGQGPQFIFQYYEEEERQRGNFPDRFSGHQFPNYSSELNVNALLLGDSALYLCASSQGLAGALQETQYFGPGTRLLVL.

The chain recombines TRBV30 with TRBJ1-6, with D unclear. V shed 0 bases and J shed 0 bases, with 9 bases lying between them. The CDR3 contains 16 residues. Germline lookup yields CDR1 GTSNPN and CDR2 SVGIG (reference sequence). This chain's CDR3 is CAWSVSRSSYNSPLHF. The DNA of the CDR3 is TGTGCCTGGAGTGTATCGAGGAGCTCCTATAATTCACCCCTCCACTTT.

This clone was observed a handful of times. The V call is TRBV18, the J call TRBJ1-6, with D possibly TRBD1 on 5 matching bases. CDR1 is KGHSH and CDR2 is LQKENI in the germline V gene. V lost 2 bases and J 10 bases, leaving 15 bases between the germline ends. There are 15 residues in the CDR3. CDR3: CASSPEGVSGSPLHF. Written as DNA, the CDR3 is TGTGCCAGCTCACCAGAAGGGGTATCTGGATCACCCCTCCACTTT. Using reference TRBV18 and TRBJ1-6 for the parts outside the CDR3, the full variable domain is NAGVMQNPRHLVRRRGQEARLRCSPMKGHSHVYWYRQLPEEGLKFMVYLQKENIIDESGMPKERFSAEFPKEGPSILRIQQVVRGDSAAYFCASSPEGVSGSPLHFGNGTRLTVT.

This clone has only one observation. The rearrangement uses TRBV12-3 or TRBV12-4 and TRBJ2-7; 7 nucleotides match TRBD1. After removal of 6 bases from V and 6 bases from J, the junction contained 8 bases not matched to a gene. CDR3 size: 13 residues. CDR3 in amino acids: CASSLTGYSEQYV. The CDR3 nucleotides read TGTGCCAGCAGCCTGACAGGGTATAGCGAGCAGTACGTC.

This chain joins TRBV30 and TRBJ2-1, with 8 bases identical to TRBD2. CDR1 is GTSNPN and CDR2 is SVGIG in the germline V gene (reference sequence). V lost 2 bases to trimming and J lost 2 bases; unmatched junction nucleotides: 5. There are 15 residues in the CDR3. As DNA, the CDR3 is TGTGCCTGGAGTTACGGGGGGGGGCCCTACAATGAGCAGTTCTTC. It codes for CAWSYGGGPYNEQFF.

This chain joins TRBV3-1 (or the pseudogene TRBV3-2) and TRBJ1-2; 8 nucleotides align to TRBD1. Germline CDR1 reads LGHDT; CDR2 reads YNNKEL (reference sequence). The CDR3 spans 16 residues. Losses at the gene ends were 3 bases for V and 6 bases for J; bases not matched to a gene: 12. The CDR3 spells CASSQSGRQGINGYTF. The CDR3 nucleotides read TGTGCCAGCAGCCAGAGCGGGCGACAGGGGATTAATGGCTACACCTTC.

The gene calls are TRBV7-6 and TRBJ1-1, with 8 bases that match TRBD1. CDR3 length: 15 residues. Losses at the gene ends were 5 bases for V and 0 bases for J; bases not matched to a gene: 5. Germline-derived CDR1 and CDR2 are SGHVS and FNYEAQ. The CDR3 bases are TGTGCCAGCAGCCCATGGACAGGGATGAACACTGAAGCTTTCTTT. Amino acid sequence: CASSPWTGMNTEAFF.

The chain recombines TRBV7-7 with TRBJ1-3; the D gene is possibly TRBD1 (5 bases). V lost 4 bases and J lost 3, with 13 bases in between. Germline lookup yields CDR1 SSHAT and CDR2 FNYEAQ (reference sequence). This CDR3 has 15 amino acids. CDR3 residues: CASSSSDRFGNTIYF. CDR3 coding DNA: TGTGCCAGCAGCTCCTCTGACAGATTTGGAAACACCATATATTTT.

This clone has more than one count but fewer than ten. V usage is TRBV5-8 and J usage is TRBJ2-7, with 8 bases aligning to TRBD2. The CDR3 has 15 residues. Germline CDR1 and CDR2: SGHTS and YDEGEE. J was trimmed by 2 bases and V by 4 bases; bases with no gene match: 8. DNA of the CDR3: TGTGCCAGCAGCCGAGGCGGGGGGCTTACCTACGAGCAGTACTTC. Encoded protein: CASSRGGGLTYEQYF.

CDR3 DNA: TGTGCCAGCAGCTTGGCCGGTAACAGGGGACAGGGGAATATCGAGCAGTACGTC. It encodes CASSLAGNRGQGNIEQYV. This chain uses TRBV5-6 with TRBJ2-7, with 10 bases identical to TRBD1. The ends lost 0 bases at V and 6 bases at J; junction bases unmatched: 15. CDR1 is SGHDT, CDR2 YYEEEE, per germline. The CDR3 has 18 amino acids.

CDR3: CASSLTGSKNIQYF. In DNA form, the CDR3 reads TGTGCCAGCAGCTTGACGGGATCCAAAAACATTCAGTACTTC. V usage is TRBV5-4 and J usage is TRBJ2-4, with D perhaps matching TRBD2 (5 bases). The CDR3 runs to 14 residues. Germline CDR1 and CDR2: SGHNT and YYREEE (reference sequence). V was cut by 1 base and J by 2 bases, with 7 bases left in between.

The count of this clone is one. The chain links TRBV3-1 (or the pseudogene TRBV3-2) to TRBJ2-5, with D maybe TRBD2 (6 bases). The CDR3 extends over 16 amino acids. Trimming shortened V by 0 bases and J by 0 bases, and 11 bases separated the two germline ends. CDR1 and CDR2 (germline): LGHDT, YNNKEL (reference sequence). The CDR3 loop reads CASSQDNSGYQETQYF. The CDR3 DNA reads as TGTGCCAGCAGCCAAGATAATAGCGGCTACCAAGAGACCCAGTACTTC.

CDR3 amino acids: CASSLGRGYGYTF. CDR3 in DNA: TGCGCCAGCAGCTTGGGCAGGGGATATGGCTACACCTTC. The chain couples TRBV5-1 to TRBJ1-2; TRBD1 is a possible D gene (6 bases). CDR3 length: 13 residues. Germline V gene sequence: CDR1 SGHRS, CDR2 YFSETQ. V lost 0 bases and J 5 bases, leaving 8 bases between the germline ends.

This chain connects TRBV9 to TRBJ1-1, with D possibly TRBD1 on 5 matching bases. The CDR3 is made up of 14 amino acids. Germline V gives CDR1 SGDLS, CDR2 YYNGEE. With 0 bases removed from V and 4 bases from J, the gap between germline ends came to 10 bases. In DNA form, the CDR3 reads TGTGCCAGCAGCGTAGCAGGGCTGGGCACTGAAGCTTTCTTT. It codes for CASSVAGLGTEAFF. The entire variable domain, with the rest obtained from reference TRBV9 and TRBJ1-1, is as follows: DSGVTQTPKHLITATGQRVTLRCSPRSGDLSVYWYQQSLDQGLQFLIQYYNGEERAKGNILERFSAQQFPDLHSELNLSSLELGDSALYFCASSVAGLGTEAFFGQGTRLTVV.

This chain connects TRBV2 to TRBJ1-5; 8 bases agree with TRBD1. J gave up 3 bases and V 7 bases, and 5 bases lay outside the gene matches. Looked up from germline, CDR1 is SNHLY and CDR2 is FYNNEI. The length of the CDR3 is 14 residues. CDR3 DNA: TGTGCCAGCAAAAAGACAGGGGACAATCAGCCCCAGCATTTT. Its translation is CASKKTGDNQPQHF.

The chain links TRBV5-4 to TRBJ1-2; possibly TRBD1 for D (6 bases). The CDR3 length is 18 residues. The ends were cut back, 4 bases at V and 0 bases at J, with 22 bases in the middle. The germline V gene has CDR1 SGHNT and CDR2 YYREEE (reference sequence). For the CDR3, the DNA is TGTGCCAGCAGCCAAAGGGTGGGGGCGCGGAGGACTAACTATGGCTACACCTTC. Translation gives CASSQRVGARRTNYGYTF.

The chain couples TRBV30 to TRBJ1-2, with 7 bases fitting TRBD1. Germline CDR1 reads GTSNPN; CDR2 reads SVGIG (reference sequence). Germline trimming cut 4 bases from V and 4 bases from J; bases unmatched to any gene: 12. The CDR3 is 15 residues long. CDR3 DNA: TGTGCCTGGAAAGGCGGGACAGTTCACAGCTATGGCTACACCTTC. Its protein product is CAWKGGTVHSYGYTF.

This clone was counted once. The chain combines TRBV7-9 with TRBJ2-2; D is possibly TRBD2 (6 bases). The CDR3 is made up of 16 amino acids. V dropped 8 bases and J dropped 4 bases, with 20 bases sitting between them. Germline CDR1 SEHNR, CDR2 FQNEAQ (reference sequence). The CDR3 coding sequence is TGTGCCAGCTCTAAGTTAATGGCGGGGCCCACCGGGGAGCTGTTTTTT. This codes for CASSKLMAGPTGELFF. Variable domain in full (rest from reference TRBV7-9 and TRBJ2-2): DTGVSQNPRHKITKRGQNVTFRCDPISEHNRLYWYRQTLGQGPEFLTYFQNEAQLEKSRLLSDRFSAERPKGSFSTLEIQRTEQGDSAMYLCASSKLMAGPTGELFFGEGSRLTVL.

The rearrangement links TRBV27 to TRBJ1-1; D is possibly TRBD1 (6 bases). The CDR3 covers 13 residues. Trimming took off 7 bases at V and 4 bases at J, with 13 bases between the two ends. Germline lookup yields CDR1 MNHEY and CDR2 SMNVEV (reference sequence). The CDR3 sequence: CASTTGLGTEAFF. Written as DNA, the CDR3 is TGTGCCAGCACCACAGGGCTGGGCACTGAAGCTTTCTTT.

The chain is built from TRBV30 and TRBJ1-1; 9 nucleotides align to TRBD1. The V gene end was trimmed by 3 bases and the J gene end by 10 bases; junction bases not matched to a gene: 9. The germline V gene encodes CDR1 GTSNPN and CDR2 SVGIG (reference sequence). The CDR3 covers 13 residues. CDR3 coding DNA: TGTGCCTGGAGCCGGGACAGGGACTTATCAGCTTTCTTT. It specifies CAWSRDRDLSAFF.

V usage is TRBV7-2 and J usage is TRBJ1-5; D is undetermined. Germline V gene lookup returns CDR1 SGHTA and CDR2 FQGNSA. This CDR3 spans 15 amino acids. V lost 5 bases to trimming and J lost 1 base, with 12 bases between them. As DNA, the CDR3 is TGTGCCAGCAGCCCCCAGGCGGGGAGCAATCAGCCCCAGCATTTT. Residues: CASSPQAGSNQPQHF.

The CDR3 bases are TGTGCCAGCAGCCCCCAAGCGGGGAACTCCTACAATGAGCAGTTCTTC. Its translation: CASSPQAGNSYNEQFF. The chain has TRBV9 and TRBJ2-1, with TRBD2 matching 7 bases. CDR1 is SGDLS and CDR2 is YYNGEE in the germline V gene. Germline trimming cut 4 bases from V and 0 bases from J; bases unmatched to any gene: 7. This CDR3 spans 16 amino acids.

The rearrangement uses TRBV10-3 and TRBJ2-3; 10 positions match TRBD2. Germline V gene lookup returns CDR1 ENHRY and CDR2 SYGVKD. This CDR3 is 14 amino acids long. The junction had 7 bases not matched to a gene; V was cut back by 8 bases and J by 5 bases. This chain's CDR3 is CAIGGTSDEDTQYF. For the CDR3, the DNA is TGTGCCATCGGAGGGACTAGCGATGAAGATACGCAGTATTTT.

The chain combines TRBV12-3 or TRBV12-4 with TRBJ2-1; weak D call: TRBD1 (5 bases). CDR3 length equals 13 residues. Trimming shortened V by 7 bases and J by 5 bases, and 12 bases separated the two germline ends. The CDR3 DNA reads as TGTGCCAGCACCCTGACAGCCAACAATGAGCAGTTCTTC. Amino acids: CASTLTANNEQFF.

The chain employs TRBV7-9 and TRBJ1-3; perhaps TRBD1 as D (6 bases). Trimming left V 2 bases short and J 3 bases short, with 11 bases between. CDR3 length: 15 residues. CDR1 is SEHNR, CDR2 FQNEAQ, per germline (reference sequence). The CDR3 is CASSLFGGIGNTIYF. CDR3 nucleotides: TGTGCCAGCAGCTTATTTGGGGGCATTGGAAACACCATATATTTT.

The J gene is TRBJ1-3, the V gene TRBV24-1; the D gene is possibly TRBD1 (5 bases). Looked up from germline, CDR1 is KGHDR and CDR2 is SFDVKD. The CDR3 spans 13 residues. Trimming cost V 0 bases and J 7 bases, with 6 bases left between them. CDR3 in DNA: TGTGCCACCAGTGATTTGCGGGGGAACACCATATATTTT. It is translated as CATSDLRGNTIYF.